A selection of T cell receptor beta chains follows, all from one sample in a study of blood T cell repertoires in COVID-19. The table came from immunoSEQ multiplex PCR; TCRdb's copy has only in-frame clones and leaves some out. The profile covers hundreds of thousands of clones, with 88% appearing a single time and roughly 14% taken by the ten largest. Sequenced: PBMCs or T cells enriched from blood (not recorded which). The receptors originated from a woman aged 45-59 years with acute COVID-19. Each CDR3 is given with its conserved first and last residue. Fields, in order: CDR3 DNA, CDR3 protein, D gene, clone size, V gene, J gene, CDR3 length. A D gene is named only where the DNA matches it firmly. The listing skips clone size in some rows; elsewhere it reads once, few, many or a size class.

CDR3 DNA: TGTGCCAGCACCCTTAGCGGATATAATACGCAGTATTTT; CDR3 protein: CASTLSGYNTQYF; D gene: .; clone size: .; V gene: TRBV5-8; J gene: TRBJ2-3; CDR3 length: 13
CDR3 DNA: TGTGCCAGCAGTTTCGGGGGGAGCAATCAGCCCCAGCATTTT; CDR3 protein: CASSFGGSNQPQHF; D gene: .; clone size: .; V gene: TRBV28; J gene: TRBJ1-5; CDR3 length: 14
CDR3 DNA: TGTGCCAGCAGACTGGGACTAGCGGGAGGGTATGAGCAGTTCTTC; CDR3 protein: CASRLGLAGGYEQFF; D gene: TRBD2; clone size: .; V gene: TRBV27; J gene: TRBJ2-1; CDR3 length: 15
CDR3 DNA: TGCAGCGTAGACACAGGGGCGCAGAACACTGAAGCTTTCTTT; CDR3 protein: CSVDTGAQNTEAFF; D gene: TRBD1; clone size: .; V gene: TRBV29-1; J gene: TRBJ1-1; CDR3 length: 14
CDR3 DNA: TGTGCCAGCAGCTACGAGGGCTCCAACGAGCAGTACTTC; CDR3 protein: CASSYEGSNEQYF; D gene: .; clone size: .; V gene: TRBV7-8; J gene: TRBJ2-7; CDR3 length: 13
CDR3 DNA: TGTGCCACCAAGATGGCGGGAGACTGGATCTCCTACAATGAGCAGTTCTTC; CDR3 protein: CATKMAGDWISYNEQFF; D gene: TRBD2; clone size: .; V gene: TRBV24-1; J gene: TRBJ2-1; CDR3 length: 17
CDR3 DNA: TGTGCCAGCAGTCTACAGGGGTCTGGGGCCAACGTCCTGACTTTC; CDR3 protein: CASSLQGSGANVLTF; D gene: TRBD1; clone size: .; V gene: TRBV27; J gene: TRBJ2-6; CDR3 length: 15
CDR3 DNA: TGTGCCCCTTGGACAGTGAGCAATCAGCCCCAGCATTTT; CDR3 protein: CAPWTVSNQPQHF; D gene: .; clone size: .; V gene: TRBV19; J gene: TRBJ1-5; CDR3 length: 13
CDR3 DNA: TGTGCTAGCAGCCAAACCCCAGGGGGCACAGATACGCAGTATTTT; CDR3 protein: CASSQTPGGTDTQYF; D gene: .; clone size: .; V gene: TRBV7-7; J gene: TRBJ2-3; CDR3 length: 15
CDR3 DNA: TGTGCCAGCAGTGTACAGCAAAACTCCTACGAGCAGTACTTC; CDR3 protein: CASSVQQNSYEQYF; D gene: .; clone size: .; V gene: TRBV27; J gene: TRBJ2-7; CDR3 length: 14
CDR3 DNA: TGCGCCAGCAGCCAAGGTGGCAGGGGCTACGAGCAGTACTTC; CDR3 protein: CASSQGGRGYEQYF; D gene: .; clone size: .; V gene: TRBV4-1; J gene: TRBJ2-7; CDR3 length: 14
CDR3 DNA: TGTGCCAGCAGTTCGGACAGATCGGGAAATCAGCCCCAGCATTTT; CDR3 protein: CASSSDRSGNQPQHF; D gene: .; clone size: .; V gene: TRBV27; J gene: TRBJ1-5; CDR3 length: 15
CDR3 DNA: TGTGCCAGCAGCTCCGGGGACACCTTTTTCCGCTATAATTCACCCCTCCACTTT; CDR3 protein: CASSSGDTFFRYNSPLHF; D gene: .; clone size: .; V gene: TRBV11-2; J gene: TRBJ1-6; CDR3 length: 18
CDR3 DNA: TGTGCCAGCAGTAACACAGGGGGCAATCAGCCCCAGCATTTT; CDR3 protein: CASSNTGGNQPQHF; D gene: TRBD1; clone size: .; V gene: TRBV28; J gene: TRBJ1-5; CDR3 length: 14
CDR3 DNA: TGTGCCAGCTCACCGTACAGGGACAGACCCAATCAGCCCCAGCATTTT; CDR3 protein: CASSPYRDRPNQPQHF; D gene: TRBD1; clone size: .; V gene: TRBV18; J gene: TRBJ1-5; CDR3 length: 16
CDR3 DNA: TGTGCCAGCAGCCGCGGACTAGCGGGATTTAGCACAGATACGCAGTATTTT; CDR3 protein: CASSRGLAGFSTDTQYF; D gene: TRBD2; clone size: .; V gene: TRBV6-2/TRBV6-3; J gene: TRBJ2-3; CDR3 length: 17
CDR3 DNA: TGTGCCAGCAGCCCCAACTACCAAGAGACCCAGTACTTC; CDR3 protein: CASSPNYQETQYF; D gene: .; clone size: .; V gene: TRBV3-1/TRBV3-2; J gene: TRBJ2-5; CDR3 length: 13
CDR3 DNA: TGCGCCAGCAGCCAACTACAGCCGGGGGGTGAGCAGTTCTTC; CDR3 protein: CASSQLQPGGEQFF; D gene: TRBD2; clone size: once; V gene: TRBV4-1; J gene: TRBJ2-1; CDR3 length: 14
CDR3 DNA: TGTGCCAGCAGTTTATCAGCCGGGACCCAGTACTTC; CDR3 protein: CASSLSAGTQYF; D gene: .; clone size: .; V gene: TRBV27; J gene: TRBJ2-5; CDR3 length: 12
CDR3 DNA: TGTGCCACCAGTGATTTGGTTTTTTTGATGAGCTCTGGGGCCAACGTCCTGACTTTC; CDR3 protein: CATSDLVFLMSSGANVLTF; D gene: .; clone size: .; V gene: TRBV24-1; J gene: TRBJ2-6; CDR3 length: 19
CDR3 DNA: TGTGCCACCAGCAGAGGGGTCCTAGATCCCAATGAGCAGTTCTTC; CDR3 protein: CATSRGVLDPNEQFF; D gene: .; clone size: .; V gene: TRBV15; J gene: TRBJ2-1; CDR3 length: 15
CDR3 DNA: TGTGCCAGCAGCTCCTTTTGGGGGACTAGCGGGAGTACAGATACGCAGTATTTT; CDR3 protein: CASSSFWGTSGSTDTQYF; D gene: TRBD2; clone size: .; V gene: TRBV5-4; J gene: TRBJ2-3; CDR3 length: 18
CDR3 DNA: TGCAGCGTTGAAGTTCTCCGGGGGGATGGCTACACCTTC; CDR3 protein: CSVEVLRGDGYTF; D gene: .; clone size: .; V gene: TRBV29-1; J gene: TRBJ1-2; CDR3 length: 13
CDR3 DNA: TGTGCCAGCAGTTACTCCACAGTGAACAATCAGCCCCAGCATTTT; CDR3 protein: CASSYSTVNNQPQHF; D gene: .; clone size: .; V gene: TRBV6-2/TRBV6-3; J gene: TRBJ1-5; CDR3 length: 15
CDR3 DNA: TGTGCCAGCAGTCCGGACAGGAGAGGTTCCACTGAAGCTTTCTTT; CDR3 protein: CASSPDRRGSTEAFF; D gene: TRBD1; clone size: .; V gene: TRBV6-5; J gene: TRBJ1-1; CDR3 length: 15
CDR3 DNA: TGTGCCAGTCAAGCGGGACGTGGTCAGCCCCAGCATTTT; CDR3 protein: CASQAGRGQPQHF; D gene: .; clone size: once; V gene: TRBV28; J gene: TRBJ1-5; CDR3 length: 13
CDR3 DNA: TGTGCCAGCAGCCCGTCCGGGAACACTGAAGCTTTCTTT; CDR3 protein: CASSPSGNTEAFF; D gene: .; clone size: .; V gene: TRBV7-2; J gene: TRBJ1-1; CDR3 length: 13
CDR3 DNA: TGCGCCAGCAGCCCCGCTGACAGGGCGGGTGAGCAGTTCTTC; CDR3 protein: CASSPADRAGEQFF; D gene: TRBD1; clone size: .; V gene: TRBV4-3; J gene: TRBJ2-1; CDR3 length: 14
CDR3 DNA: TGTGCCAGCAGCCAGCCCCCGGACTGGACCTACAATGAGCAGTTCTTC; CDR3 protein: CASSQPPDWTYNEQFF; D gene: .; clone size: .; V gene: TRBV13; J gene: TRBJ2-1; CDR3 length: 16
CDR3 DNA: TGTGCCAGCAGTCCCTTGACAGGGAGAGAGACCCAGTACTTC; CDR3 protein: CASSPLTGRETQYF; D gene: TRBD1; clone size: .; V gene: TRBV27; J gene: TRBJ2-5; CDR3 length: 14
CDR3 DNA: TGTGCCAGCAGCGGTGAACCGGGACAGGGGTTTAGGGGGCAGTTCTTC; CDR3 protein: CASSGEPGQGFRGQFF; D gene: TRBD1; clone size: .; V gene: TRBV9; J gene: TRBJ2-1; CDR3 length: 16
CDR3 DNA: TGTGCCAGTAGTTTGGGACTCGTCACAGATACGCAGTATTTT; CDR3 protein: CASSLGLVTDTQYF; D gene: .; clone size: .; V gene: TRBV19; J gene: TRBJ2-3; CDR3 length: 14
CDR3 DNA: TGTGCCAGCAGTTTAAGGGCTAGCGTAGCCTACGAGCAGTACTTC; CDR3 protein: CASSLRASVAYEQYF; D gene: .; clone size: .; V gene: TRBV27; J gene: TRBJ2-7; CDR3 length: 15
CDR3 DNA: TGTGCCAGCAGTTTATGGGGTGGGGGGGAACGCAATCAGCCCCAGCATTTT; CDR3 protein: CASSLWGGGERNQPQHF; D gene: .; clone size: .; V gene: TRBV27; J gene: TRBJ1-5; CDR3 length: 17
CDR3 DNA: TGTGCCACCGGGACAGGGGGATACGAGCAGTACTTC; CDR3 protein: CATGTGGYEQYF; D gene: TRBD1; clone size: .; V gene: TRBV15; J gene: TRBJ2-7; CDR3 length: 12
CDR3 DNA: TGTGCCAGCAGCGGGGACAGGGGGCAGGGTGGCTACACCTTC; CDR3 protein: CASSGDRGQGGYTF; D gene: TRBD1; clone size: .; V gene: TRBV11-2; J gene: TRBJ1-2; CDR3 length: 14
CDR3 DNA: TGTGCCAGCAGCTTAGAGCTGACAGATACGCAGTATTTT; CDR3 protein: CASSLELTDTQYF; D gene: .; clone size: .; V gene: TRBV7-2; J gene: TRBJ2-3; CDR3 length: 13
CDR3 DNA: TGTGCCAGCAGCCCACTGGGCGCGGGTACCTCCTACGAGCAGTACTTC; CDR3 protein: CASSPLGAGTSYEQYF; D gene: .; clone size: .; V gene: TRBV11-2; J gene: TRBJ2-7; CDR3 length: 16
CDR3 DNA: TGTGCCAGCAGTTTAGGGGGCGGTGACAGGGGTTACAATGAGCAGTTCTTC; CDR3 protein: CASSLGGGDRGYNEQFF; D gene: TRBD1; clone size: .; V gene: TRBV27; J gene: TRBJ2-1; CDR3 length: 17
CDR3 DNA: TGTGCCAGCAGTCCCCACCGGGATACGCAGTATTTT; CDR3 protein: CASSPHRDTQYF; D gene: .; clone size: .; V gene: TRBV27; J gene: TRBJ2-3; CDR3 length: 12
CDR3 DNA: TGTGCCAGCAGCCAGACTCGTCCGGGGGGGGAAGCTTTCTTT; CDR3 protein: CASSQTRPGGEAFF; D gene: .; clone size: .; V gene: TRBV28; J gene: TRBJ1-1; CDR3 length: 14
CDR3 DNA: TGTGCCAGCCAACGGGACTCATACACAGATACGCAGTATTTT; CDR3 protein: CASQRDSYTDTQYF; D gene: .; clone size: .; V gene: TRBV11-2; J gene: TRBJ2-3; CDR3 length: 14
CDR3 DNA: TGTGCCAGCAGTTCCAGGACAGGGATGCCCTACGAGCAGTACTTC; CDR3 protein: CASSSRTGMPYEQYF; D gene: TRBD1; clone size: .; V gene: TRBV27; J gene: TRBJ2-7; CDR3 length: 15
CDR3 DNA: TGTGCCAGCAGGGGCCCCGGGGCGGGAATCTGGCAGTTCTTC; CDR3 protein: CASRGPGAGIWQFF; D gene: .; clone size: .; V gene: TRBV2; J gene: TRBJ2-1; CDR3 length: 14
CDR3 DNA: TGTGCCAGCAGTTTATTCCTTAGGGGTAACTATGGCTACACCTTC; CDR3 protein: CASSLFLRGNYGYTF; D gene: .; clone size: .; V gene: TRBV28; J gene: TRBJ1-2; CDR3 length: 15
CDR3 DNA: TGTGCCAGCAGCTTACAGGGAAAGACAGATACGCAGTATTTT; CDR3 protein: CASSLQGKTDTQYF; D gene: .; clone size: .; V gene: TRBV25-1; J gene: TRBJ2-3; CDR3 length: 14
CDR3 DNA: TGCAGCGTTGTGCTGGAGGAAGGAGAACCATTTCTCGGGACTAGCGTCTACAATGAGCAGTTCTTC; CDR3 protein: CSVVLEEGEPFLGTSVYNEQFF; D gene: TRBD2; clone size: .; V gene: TRBV29-1; J gene: TRBJ2-1; CDR3 length: 22